Sequencing of this T cell receptor beta chain was carried out in a study of preoperative IRX-2 immunotherapy in early breast cancer. The J segment lost 4 bases and the V segment lost 5 bases, leaving 7 bases of the junction unmatched. Germline V CDR1 and CDR2: MNHEY, SMNVEV (reference sequence). The CDR3 sequence is 15 residues long. The repertoire was sequenced with immunoSEQ multiplex PCR; TCRdb's copy has only in-frame clones and lacks some. The sample lists tens of thousands of clones, about 95% occurring once. The treatment here: preoperative locoregional IRX-2 cytokine immunotherapy. This phase Ib study tested locoregional IRX-2 cytokine immunotherapy given before surgery.

The specimen was obtained from a patient treated with IRX-2 immunotherapy. The clonotype was recovered from a human donor with breast cancer. V usage is TRBV27 and J usage is TRBJ2-3; 9 bases line up with TRBD2. The CDR3 reads CASSKAGTSPDTQYF. The CDR3 nucleotides read TGTGCCAGCAGTAAAGCCGGGACTAGCCCAGATACGCAGTATTTT.